These 15 T cell receptor beta chains originate from one sample sequenced in a study of T cell responses to AZD1222 COVID-19 vaccine. Clones were read by immunoSEQ multiplex PCR, and TCRdb kept only the in-frame ones, dropping some. The sample holds some 130,000 clones; roughly 93% are singletons and the top ten take around 3.1%. The sample consisted of peripheral blood, taken on day 0 of AZD1222 vaccination. These receptors were collected from an adult in good health.

The chain links TRBV7-3 to TRBJ2-3; 9 nucleotides align to TRBD2. The CDR3 extends over 14 amino acids. CDR1 and CDR2 (germline): SGHTA, FQGTGA. The ends lost 2 bases at V and 5 bases at J; junction bases unmatched: 2. The CDR3 is CASSLVAGEDTQYF. The CDR3 coding sequence is TGTGCCAGCAGCTTAGTAGCGGGAGAAGATACGCAGTATTTT.

The genes are TRBV28 and TRBJ1-1; D is possibly TRBD1 (5 bases). CDR1 and CDR2 from the germline V gene are MDHEN and SYDVKM. The CDR3 totals 13 residues. V shed 3 bases and J shed 5 bases, with 10 bases lying between them. The CDR3 nucleotides are TGTGCCAGCAGTTTTCAGGGAGGAACTGAAGCTTTCTTT. Encoded protein: CASSFQGGTEAFF.

The chain joins TRBV11-2 to TRBJ1-1; 7 nucleotides align to TRBD1. J was trimmed by 4 bases and V by 5 bases; bases with no gene match: 1. Germline CDR1 is SGHAT and CDR2 is FQNNGV. CDR3 size: 12 residues. The CDR3 DNA is TGTGCCAGCAGCAACAGGGGCACTGAAGCTTTCTTT. Translation: CASSNRGTEAFF.

J is TRBJ2-1 and V is TRBV7-9, with D uncertain. Germline CDR1 reads SEHNR; CDR2 reads FQNEAQ (reference sequence). This CDR3 has 12 amino acids. Trimming shortened V by 5 bases and J by 11 bases, and 13 bases separated the two germline ends. CDR3 residues: CASSPLESKQFF. The CDR3 nucleotides read TGTGCCAGCAGCCCCCTCGAGAGCAAGCAGTTCTTC.

V gene TRBV27 combines with J gene TRBJ1-5; D is unclear. The CDR3 loop spans 15 amino acids. V lost 6 bases, J lost 5 bases, and 17 bases lay in between. Germline-derived CDR1 and CDR2 are MNHEY and SMNVEV (reference sequence). CDR3 DNA: TGTGCCAGCAGGGGGAGGTCGAATACCCATCAGCCCCAGCATTTT. Protein sequence: CASRGRSNTHQPQHF.

This clone was detected once. For the CDR3, the DNA is TGTGCCAGCAGCCCGGACCCATTCTATAGCAATCAGCCCCAGCATTTT. The encoded protein is CASSPDPFYSNQPQHF. This chain links TRBV14 with TRBJ1-5; D remains unclear. Germline CDR1 SGHDN, CDR2 FVKESK. V dropped 4 bases and J dropped 0 bases, with 13 bases sitting between them. CDR3 length equals 16 residues. The complete variable domain, with remaining parts taken from reference TRBV14 and TRBJ1-5, reads EAGVTQFPSHSVIEKGQTVTLRCDPISGHDNLYWYRRVMGKEIKFLLHFVKESKQDESGMPNNRFLAERTGGTYSTLKVQPAELEDSGVYFCASSPDPFYSNQPQHFGDGTRLSIL.

Details on this clone: This sample includes further DNA sequences coding for the same CDR3. V and J are TRBV18 and TRBJ2-3; D is ambiguous. Trimming took off 6 bases at V and 0 bases at J, with 7 bases between the two ends. The germline V gene has CDR1 KGHSH and CDR2 LQKENI. The CDR3 consists of 13 residues. CDR3 region: CASSPPSTDTQYF. DNA of the CDR3: TGTGCCAGCTCCCCCCCCAGCACAGATACGCAGTATTTT.

This rearrangement joins TRBV7-9 to TRBJ1-5; D call uncertain. Germline V gene sequence: CDR1 SEHNR, CDR2 FQNEAQ (reference sequence). The CDR3 is 13 residues long. Between the trimmed V and J ends, which lost 1 base and 7 bases, there was a span of 8 bases. For the CDR3, the DNA is TGTGCCAGCAGCTTAGAAGGCCTCCAGCCCCAGCATTTT. This encodes CASSLEGLQPQHF.

The chain uses TRBV19 and TRBJ1-1; D is uncertain. V was pared by 1 base and J by 1 base, with 1 base between. Per germline, CDR1 LNHDA and CDR2 SQIVND (reference sequence). The CDR3 has 12 residues. DNA of the CDR3: TGTGCCAGTAGTATAGGGAACACTGAAGCTTTCTTT. Translating it yields CASSIGNTEAFF.

The chain employs TRBV11-1 and TRBJ2-5, with D possibly called TRBD1 or TRBD2 (6 bases each). The V gene lost 1 base and the J gene lost 5 bases, with 17 bases spanning the gap. This CDR3 has 16 amino acids. The germline gives CDR1 SGHAT, CDR2 FQDESV (reference sequence). In DNA form, the CDR3 reads TGTGCCAGCAGCTTAGGCGGTCGGGGGCCGGAGGAGACCCAGTACTTC. Its translation: CASSLGGRGPEETQYF.

J is TRBJ1-6 and V is TRBV20-1; D gene ambiguous. Germline lookup yields CDR1 DFQATT and CDR2 SNEGSKA (reference sequence). Trimming pared 3 bases from V and 6 bases from J, leaving 12 bases between. There are 14 residues in the CDR3. CDR3 region: CSASKRRTNSPLHF. The DNA of the CDR3 is TGCAGTGCTAGTAAAAGACGGACTAATTCACCCCTCCACTTT.

The gene calls are TRBV29-1 and TRBJ1-5; maybe TRBD1 (5 bases). This CDR3 spans 12 amino acids. The V gene lost 4 bases and the J gene lost 7 bases, with 11 bases spanning the gap. Germline V gene sequence: CDR1 SQVTM, CDR2 ANQGSEA. DNA for the CDR3: TGCAGCGTTGGGGGGGGAGAGCAGCCCCAGCATTTT. Its protein is CSVGGGEQPQHF.

J is TRBJ1-3 and V is TRBV5-1; TRBD1 matches at 7 bases. Germline assignment: CDR1 SGHRS and CDR2 YFSETQ. The CDR3 is 15 amino acids. Trimming cost V 7 bases and J 3 bases; bases outside gene matches: 10. The CDR3 DNA reads TGCGCCAGCGGCCCCGGAGGGGGCGATGGAAACACCATATATTTT. Translated: CASGPGGGDGNTIYF.

The CDR3 reads CASNPGQGTSGEQYF. The DNA of the CDR3 is TGCGCCAGCAACCCCGGACAGGGGACTTCGGGGGAGCAGTACTTC. The rearrangement uses TRBV5-1 and TRBJ2-7, with 9 nucleotides matching TRBD1. The junction had 14 bases not matched to a gene; V was cut back by 6 bases and J by 7 bases. The CDR3 sequence is 15 residues long. Germline assignment: CDR1 SGHRS and CDR2 YFSETQ.

This clone was observed a few times. The V and J genes are TRBV3-1 (or the pseudogene TRBV3-2) and TRBJ2-3; D remains ambiguous. Germline V CDR1 and CDR2: LGHDT, YNNKEL (reference sequence). There are 17 residues in the CDR3. V lost 3 bases to trimming and J lost 0 bases, with 16 bases between them. CDR3 in amino acids: CASSHRWTADSTDTQYF. The CDR3 DNA sequence: TGTGCCAGCAGCCACCGCTGGACCGCCGACAGCACAGATACGCAGTATTTT.